These 4 T cell receptor beta chains share one sample of origin, sequenced in a study of beta chain features in type 1 diabetes. Isolated RNA was reverse transcribed in full, so expressed TCRB transcripts were sequenced. The data were produced by immunoSEQ multiplex PCR, yet TCRdb's version contains in-frame clones alone and is incomplete. The sample has 400,000 to 600,000 clones, approximately 30% seen once. Sequenced sample: naive CD4+ T cells from blood. The receptors here all came from a man between 18 and 29 years old in good health.

This clone was detected a few times. The chain recombines TRBV30 with TRBJ2-2, with D perhaps matching TRBD2 (5 bases). This CDR3 is 15 amino acids long. The germline CDR1 and CDR2 sequences are GTSNPN and SVGIG (reference sequence). V lost 0 bases and J lost 0, with 8 bases in between. In DNA form, the CDR3 reads TGTGCCTGGAGTGTACTGCGGGCGAACACCGGGGAGCTGTTTTTT. As protein: CAWSVLRANTGELFF.

The gene calls are TRBV15 and TRBJ2-5; 12 bases agree with TRBD2. CDR3 size: 16 residues. With 1 base clipped from V and 5 bases from J, the junction kept 5 bases outside the gene matches. CDR1 and CDR2 from the germline V gene are LNHNV and YYDKDF (reference sequence). The CDR3 DNA follows: TGTGCCACCAGCAGAGCCGGACTAGCGGGGCCTGAGACCCAGTACTTC. This sequence encodes CATSRAGLAGPETQYF.

The chain links TRBV5-4 to TRBJ2-4; possible D gene TRBD1, 5 bases. The CDR3 spans 15 residues. The germline V gene encodes CDR1 SGHNT and CDR2 YYREEE (reference sequence). V lost 3 bases to trimming and J lost 1 base, with 11 bases between them. The DNA for the CDR3 is TGTGCCAGCAGCTCGCAGGGCTCGGCCAAAAACATTCAGTACTTC. It translates to CASSSQGSAKNIQYF. The variable domain in full, with the rest retrieved from reference TRBV5-4 and TRBJ2-4, is ETGVTQSPTHLIKTRGQQVTLRCSSQSGHNTVSWYQQALGQGPQFIFQYYREEENGRGNFPPRFSGLQFPNYSSELNVNALELDDSALYLCASSSQGSAKNIQYFGAGTRLSVL.

This clone was counted between two and nine times. V usage is TRBV29-1 and J usage is TRBJ2-7; D is undetermined. CDR1 SQVTM and CDR2 ANQGSEA come from the germline V gene. V lost 5 bases, J lost 5 bases, and 10 bases lay in between. The CDR3 is made up of 11 amino acids. The CDR3 is CSVRRADEQYF. The CDR3 DNA reads TGCAGCGTTAGAAGGGCGGACGAGCAGTACTTC.